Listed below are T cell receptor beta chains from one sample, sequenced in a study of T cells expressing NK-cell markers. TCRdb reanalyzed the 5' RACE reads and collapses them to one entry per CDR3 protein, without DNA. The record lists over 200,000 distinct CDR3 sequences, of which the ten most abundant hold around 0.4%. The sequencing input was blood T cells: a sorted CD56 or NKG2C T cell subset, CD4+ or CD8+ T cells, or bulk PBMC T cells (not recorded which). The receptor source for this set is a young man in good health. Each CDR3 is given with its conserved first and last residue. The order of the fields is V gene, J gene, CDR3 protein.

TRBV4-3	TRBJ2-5	CASSPGQGDGQYF
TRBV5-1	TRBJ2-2	CASRSSSGSAGELFF
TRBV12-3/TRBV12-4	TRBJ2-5	CASSLGLAEETQYF
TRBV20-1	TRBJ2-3	CSAGLAGTDTQYF
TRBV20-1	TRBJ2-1	CSVRMGGSEQFF
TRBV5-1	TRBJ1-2	CASSSAGTFYGYTF
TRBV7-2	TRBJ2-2	CASSLEAGAATGELFF
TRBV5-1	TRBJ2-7	CASSLAGGTGVREQYF
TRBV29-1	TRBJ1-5	CSVVQGPAQPQHF
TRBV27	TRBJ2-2	CASRNRRENTGELFF
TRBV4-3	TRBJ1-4	CASSQDTGDGKLFF
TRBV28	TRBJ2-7	CASRPPGQAPSYEQYF
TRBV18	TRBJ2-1	CASSPSGGSYYNEQFF
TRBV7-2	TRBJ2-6	CASSRGVISGANVLTF
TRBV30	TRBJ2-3	CAWSVRTGIADTQYF
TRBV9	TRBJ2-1	CASSVDPGSQYNEQFF
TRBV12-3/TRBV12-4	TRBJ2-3	CASSLGPGSTDTQYF
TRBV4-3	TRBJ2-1	CASSRQEQSNEQFF
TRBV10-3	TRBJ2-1	CAISEEGASYNEQFF
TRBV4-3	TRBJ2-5	CASSPGRGQGETQYF